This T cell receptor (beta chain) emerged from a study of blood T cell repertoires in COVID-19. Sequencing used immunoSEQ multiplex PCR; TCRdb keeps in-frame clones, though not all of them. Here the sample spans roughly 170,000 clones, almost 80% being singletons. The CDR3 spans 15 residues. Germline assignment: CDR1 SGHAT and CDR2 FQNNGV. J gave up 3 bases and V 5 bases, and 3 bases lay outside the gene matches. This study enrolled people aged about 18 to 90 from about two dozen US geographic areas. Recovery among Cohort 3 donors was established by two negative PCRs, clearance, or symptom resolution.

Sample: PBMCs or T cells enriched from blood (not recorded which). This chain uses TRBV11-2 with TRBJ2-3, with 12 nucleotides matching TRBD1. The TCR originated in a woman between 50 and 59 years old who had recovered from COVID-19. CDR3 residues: CASSRDRGPTDTQYF. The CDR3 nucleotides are TGTGCCAGCAGCCGGGACAGGGGGCCGACAGATACGCAGTATTTT.